The clone carrying this TCR beta chain appeared many times. The CDR3 is made up of 13 amino acids. CDR1 is MNHEY, CDR2 SVGAGI, per germline. The ends were cut back, 2 bases at V and 1 base at J, with 5 bases in the middle. Each CDR3 protein is one row after TCRdb ran MiXCR on the 5' RACE reads. The sample includes 150,000 to 200,000 distinct CDR3 sequences, roughly 31% of them seen just once. This record belongs to a study of CD8 T cells in ankylosing spondylitis. The clonotype originates from a male donor with ankylosing spondylitis. The chain joins TRBV6-5 to TRBJ2-5; D is ambiguous. What was sequenced was synovial fluid, either unsorted or a sorted T cell fraction (not recorded which). The CDR3 sequence: CASSYKFQETQYF. The CDR3 DNA sequence: TGTGCCAGCAGTTACAAGTTCCAAGAGACCCAGTACTTC.